The T cell receptor (beta chain) under discussion was sequenced for a study of OX40 agonist ivuxolimab in advanced cancers. Study details: Two cutaneous melanoma patients and one hepatocellular carcinoma patient, three in all, had partial responses.

This clone was observed a few times. No antigen is known for it. Generated by immunoSEQ multiplex PCR, the TCRdb table keeps only in-frame clones and is missing some. The table lists 45,000 to 50,000 clones, about 88% of them singletons. Autoimmune disease history or systemic immunosuppression led to patients being barred. Whole-study findings and limits: The work left the antigen specificity of expanded peripheral T cells undetermined. It was also the case that some nonresponders had low normalized T-cell clonal expansion.

The V end lost 3 bases, the J end lost 5 bases, and 8 bases lay between the germline ends. Germline loops: CDR1 SNHLY, CDR2 FYNNEI. The CDR3 contains 12 residues. The specimen comprised CD4+ or CD8+ T cells sorted from blood, sampled in a trial of the OX40 agonist ivuxolimab. The sequence derives from an adult with an advanced solid tumor such as melanoma, head and neck, liver or kidney cancer. The J gene is TRBJ2-7, the V gene TRBV2; D possibly corresponds to TRBD2 (5 bases). CDR3 loop: CASSESGDEQYF. CDR3 coding DNA: TGTGCCAGCAGTGAGTCCGGGGACGAGCAGTACTTC. Together with reference TRBV2 and TRBJ2-7, the CDR3 gives the full variable domain: EPEVTQTPSHQVTQMGQEVILRCVPISNHLYFYWYRQILGQKVEFLVSFYNNEISEKSEIFDDQFSVERPDGSNFTLKIRSTKLEDSAMYFCASSESGDEQYFGPGTRLTVT.